This record concerns one T cell receptor beta chain sequence. This sample was taken from a study of control samples from healthy donors and cancer patients. Germline values: CDR1 SQVTM, CDR2 ANQGSEA. Germline trimming cut 6 bases from V and 0 bases from J; bases unmatched to any gene: 9. CDR3 length: 15 residues. Here immunoSEQ multiplex PCR was the method, and the copy in TCRdb shows in-frame clones only, minus some. The sample consists of around 100,000 clones, around 89% of them appearing once. Sequenced material: blood. The chain couples TRBV29-1 to TRBJ2-7; 9 nucleotides align to TRBD1. This sequence originates from a woman in her sixties or seventies in good health. The CDR3 region has the DNA TGCAGCGTCCAACTTGGACAGGGGATCTCCTACGAGCAGTACTTC. Its translation is CSVQLGQGISYEQYF.